Described below is a single T cell receptor (beta chain) sequence and its context. Using immunoSEQ multiplex PCR, the repertoire was profiled, and TCRdb retains in-frame clones only, with some absent. The sample lists around 150,000 clones; 82% were seen once. This entry comes from a study of blood T cell repertoires in COVID-19. On the study more broadly: Whether acute or convalescent, the COVID-19 samples came from the United States, Italy and Spain.

CDR3 length: 14 amino acids. V lost 6 bases, J lost 2 bases, and 11 bases lay in between. Looked up from germline, CDR1 is MNHEY and CDR2 is SVGAGI. Sequenced sample: peripheral blood. This clonotype was sampled from a woman in her forties with COVID-19, enrolled during active disease. This chain joins TRBV6-5 and TRBJ1-5, with D possibly matching TRBD1 (6 bases). CDR3 sequence (DNA): TGTGCCAGCAGCAAGGGGGATGGCAATCAGCCCCAGCATTTT. Protein product: CASSKGDGNQPQHF.